This entry is about one T cell receptor beta chain. Its antigen is unknown. This entry belongs to a study of blood T cells in healthy people across ages. Study-level points and caveats: Diversity estimates from one million T cells were considered underestimates.

Then a second PCR, running roughly 7 to 11 cycles, was carried out with a sample-barcoded 5' primer and a J-beta primer mix. MiXCR was run by TCRdb on the 5' RACE reads, yielding one entry per CDR3 protein. The sample consists of 700,000 or so distinct CDR3 sequences, 22% of them appearing once. The sequence came from a man aged 70 or older in good health. The sequenced sample consisted of blood.

The CDR3 DNA is TGTGCCAGCAGCAAACACAGATTCGGTAGGGATACGCAGTATTTT. It specifies CASSKHRFGRDTQYF. V is TRBV12-3 or TRBV12-4 and J is TRBJ2-3; D gene unclear. Trimming took 6 bases from V and 6 from J, leaving 19 bases between them. The CDR3 covers 15 residues.